This T cell receptor (beta chain) was profiled in a study of shared clonotypes between healthy human individuals. Study details: Plates per donor: three CD4 naive, three CD4 memory, two CD8 naive, one CD8 memory.

A remark on this clone: Its antigen is not identified.

General study results and limits: Clonotype sharing among donors was expected to depend on sequencing depth.

The data were produced by immunoSEQ multiplex PCR, yet TCRdb's version contains in-frame clones alone and is incomplete. The table records under 1,100,000 clones, approximately 68% of them present only once. It was into CD45RA+ naive and CD45RA-negative memory subsets that the CD4+ cells were split. The sequenced sample was memory CD4+ T cells sorted from blood. As for subset: CD45RA-negative fraction. The TCR originated in a man in his late teens or twenties in good health.

The CDR3 bases are TGTGCCAGCAGCACCACCGGGACACCCTTAGCGGGCGAGCAGTACTTC. Protein: CASSTTGTPLAGEQYF. The chain employs TRBV9 and TRBJ2-7, with D possibly being TRBD2 (7 bases). CDR3 length: 16 amino acids. V gave up 4 bases and J gave up 6 bases, with 23 bases separating them. The germline V gene has CDR1 SGDLS and CDR2 YYNGEE.